This T cell receptor beta chain was sequenced during a study of T cells in Graves' hyperthyroidism and ophthalmopathy. Findings of the study overall: The model's output predicted ophthalmopathy at a median of 6.5 months prior to onset.

There are 16 residues in the CDR3. V shed 6 bases, J shed 6 bases, and the junction held 9 bases outside the gene matches. RNA transcripts were the template for amplifying TCR beta CDR3 regions. The HTBI primer set served for first-round RT-PCR of the TCR CDR3. TCRdb re-derived calls from the multiplex PCR reads in MiXCR, one entry per CDR3 protein. In the table there are hundreds of thousands of distinct CDR3 sequences, about 13% of which are singletons. In this sample, this clonotype turned up many times. Its antigen is undetermined. V is TRBV12-3 or TRBV12-4 and J is TRBJ2-2; 11 positions agree with TRBD1. The receptor's source is a young woman with Graves' hyperthyroidism. The sequenced sample consisted of blood. The CDR3 nucleotides are TGTGCCAGCAGATCTTTTGAGGGACAGGGGGCCGGGGAGCTGTTTTTT. As protein: CASRSFEGQGAGELFF.